This TCR beta chain was sequenced in a study of shared clonotypes between healthy human individuals (TCRdb year 2020). For the study in its entirety: The cohort included three men and a couple of women between 18 and 49 years of age. For each donor, three plates each were used for CD4 naive and CD4 memory, two plates were used for CD8 naive, and one plate was used for CD8 memory. Blood TCR repertoires of about 5 healthy adults were deeply sequenced to estimate repertoire size and the extent of clonotype sharing between individuals. To increase sequencing depth and limit assay-specific biases, different laboratories used diverse techniques to prepare libraries and sequence TCR repertoires. Each donor's leukapheresis produced roughly between about 0.9 and 9.5 billion PBMCs.

Using the deep immunoSEQ assay, TCR CDR3 regions were amplified from genomic DNA by multiplex PCR. Extracted genomic DNA from each cell subset was distributed evenly across all wells of several immunoSEQ 96-well plates, and each plate was treated as a replicate. For sorted subsets, roughly 200 ng of genomic DNA, equivalent to 25,000 to 35,000 T cell genomes, went into each replicate PCR. Purified libraries were quantified with a Qubit 3.0 fluorometer, sized on a Bioanalyzer 2100, and re-quantified with the KAPA Library Quantification kit. Every immunoSEQ 96-well plate was sequenced on a separate single-read 150-cycle Illumina NextSeq 550 flow cell. The source study handled its data this way. Because the immunoSEQ output held only junctional sequences and lacked quality scores, the filtering could not match the filtering applied to full-length reads. Sequences were annotated with PyIR, a Python wrapper for IgBLAST v1.9, and V/J genes and CDR3 were assigned using IMGT germline references. Any read was removed if the V/J assignment was weak (E-value above 1e-6), the CDR3 was missing, or the read contained stop codons, out-of-frame junctions, or ambiguous translated residues. V3J clonotypes were defined as sequences sharing the same inferred V gene, J gene, and CDR3 amino acid sequence. Percentage overlap between repertoires was calculated by dividing the number of shared unique clonotypes by the size of the smaller repertoire. RTK rarefaction, the Chao1 estimator, and Recon v2.1 estimates of unobserved clonotypes were used to assess repertoire richness. Generation probabilities were computed with OLGA for all TCRbeta clonotypes obtained by the gDNA method from several donors. This immuneACCESS table, as held by TCRdb, lists in-frame sequences with V and J called but not all clones. Of the missing ones, under half trace to an unresolved V gene in checked studies; the others have no known cause. That table is the source of V, J and clone size, and D and trimming were worked out from the DNA. The sample includes about 2.1 million clones, with around 95% observed a single time. More than 1.5% of the sample is held by the ten biggest clonotypes.

CDR1 is given as SEHNR and CDR2 as FQNEAQ, both from the germline V gene (reference sequence). The CDR3 spans 12 residues, from the cysteine through the phenylalanine. Kept here is only the CDR3 DNA, which spans 36 bases and is read in frame from base 1. The trim is 7 bases for V and 10 bases for J, with a gap of 16 bases between the germline ends. Note on this clone: Its antigen is still unknown. No base qualities exist here, and no much larger clone lies one base off it.

The research as a whole found: Clonotypes shared by all four sorted-subset donors showed higher generation probabilities than non-shared clonotypes. Larger estimated clonotype richness was generally found for naive subsets than for memory subsets. Approximately 5% of naive CD4, 3.5% of naive CD8, 2.3% of memory CD4, and around 0.4% of memory CD8 clonotypes were shared across several donors. Pairwise subsampling indicated that sequencing depth was expected to affect the degree of clonotype sharing among donors. Sampling was restricted to blood, and TCR repertoires in tissue are likely to differ from TCR repertoires in blood. Incomplete sequencing was indicated by rarefaction of sorted-subset datasets, despite the large sequencing depth. The small number of donors limited the genetic and exposure-history diversity represented.

CD8 naive samples were obtained by positive selection for CCR7 among CD45RO-negative cells, yielding a CD45RA+CCR7+ population from which TemRA cells were excluded. Donors were healthy HIV-negative adults with no recently reported acute infections or vaccinations. Every donor was a Caucasian adult living in Nashville, Tennessee, USA. Blood was obtained by leukapheresis, after which PBMCs were separated by Ficoll-Histopaque density gradient centrifugation and cryopreserved in liquid nitrogen vapor phase. Purity and quantity of every magnetically sorted T cell population were checked by analytical flow cytometry. Genomic DNA was isolated from every sorted fraction and measured by UV absorbance on a Nanodrop 2000c.

In this chain, TRBV7-9 is recombined with TRBJ1-1, with the D gene too uncertain to name. This clonotype was sampled from a man between 18 and 29 years old in good health. Some clones in this sample may be carry-over from other donors' samples. Sequencing used naive CD8+ T cells from PBMCs. The cell subset or site label of this sample denotes: CD45RA+CCR7+. The sequence in DNA is TGTGCCAGCACCCTAGGGAGTGCCGGAGCTTTCTTT. It translates as CASTLGSAGAFF.